The rows below give T cell receptor beta chains drawn from one sample of a study of blood T cell repertoires in COVID-19. Data came from immunoSEQ multiplex PCR; TCRdb stores just in-frame clones and leaves some out. Here the sample spans 540,000 or so clones, approximately 91% being singletons. Material: peripheral blood. These TCRs come from a woman between 50 and 59 years old with COVID-19, enrolled during active disease. CDR3s include the opening cysteine and the closing phenylalanine or tryptophan. A D gene is named only where the DNA matches it firmly. Size values are once, few and many counts, or a class for expanded clones, and some rows have none.

j_call: TRBJ2-1
clone_size: NA
d_call: NA
v_call: TRBV7-7
cdr3_aa: CASSLEGVASYNEQFF
cdr3_nt: TGTGCCAGCAGCTTAGAGGGGGTTGCCTCCTACAATGAGCAGTTCTTC

j_call: TRBJ1-2
clone_size: NA
d_call: TRBD1
v_call: TRBV29-1
cdr3_aa: CSVSTGSRYGYTF
cdr3_nt: TGCAGCGTTTCGACAGGGTCCAGATATGGCTACACCTTC

j_call: TRBJ2-1
clone_size: NA
d_call: TRBD2
v_call: TRBV5-6
cdr3_aa: CASSRGLAGGPPYNEQFF
cdr3_nt: TGTGCCAGCAGCCGGGGACTAGCGGGGGGTCCTCCCTACAATGAGCAGTTCTTC

j_call: TRBJ1-2
clone_size: NA
d_call: NA
v_call: TRBV12-3/TRBV12-4
cdr3_aa: CASSPSAGYGYTF
cdr3_nt: TGTGCCAGCAGCCCTTCGGCAGGGTACGGCTACACCTTC

j_call: TRBJ2-7
clone_size: NA
d_call: TRBD2
v_call: TRBV2
cdr3_aa: CASRGLAGGYEQYF
cdr3_nt: TGTGCCAGCAGAGGACTAGCGGGGGGCTACGAGCAGTACTTC

j_call: TRBJ2-7
clone_size: once
d_call: NA
v_call: TRBV30
cdr3_aa: CAGERGTRYEQYF
cdr3_nt: TGTGCCGGGGAAAGGGGAACTCGCTACGAGCAGTACTTC

j_call: TRBJ1-2
clone_size: NA
d_call: NA
v_call: TRBV25-1
cdr3_aa: CASSEQGIGYTF
cdr3_nt: TGTGCCAGCAGTGAACAGGGAATTGGCTACACCTTC

j_call: TRBJ2-3
clone_size: NA
d_call: NA
v_call: TRBV27
cdr3_aa: CASSLEGDTSTDTQYF
cdr3_nt: TGTGCCAGCAGTTTAGAGGGTGACACGAGCACAGATACGCAGTATTTT

j_call: TRBJ1-4
clone_size: NA
d_call: NA
v_call: TRBV18
cdr3_aa: CASSPLQGVNEKLFF
cdr3_nt: TGTGCCAGCTCACCCTTACAGGGAGTTAATGAAAAACTGTTTTTT

j_call: TRBJ1-6
clone_size: few
d_call: NA
v_call: TRBV19
cdr3_aa: CASSIAGVSSPLHF
cdr3_nt: TGTGCCAGTAGTATAGCAGGGGTTAGTTCACCCCTCCACTTT

j_call: TRBJ1-4
clone_size: NA
d_call: NA
v_call: TRBV2
cdr3_aa: CASSERGLGEKLFF
cdr3_nt: TGTGCCAGCAGTGAAAGGGGCCTTGGTGAAAAACTGTTTTTT

j_call: TRBJ2-7
clone_size: once
d_call: NA
v_call: TRBV11-2
cdr3_aa: CASIRNRDTAYEQYF
cdr3_nt: TGTGCCAGCATCCGGAACCGGGACACTGCCTACGAGCAGTACTTC

j_call: TRBJ1-1
clone_size: NA
d_call: NA
v_call: TRBV5-4
cdr3_aa: CASRGRGGTEAFF
cdr3_nt: TGTGCCAGCAGGGGGAGGGGAGGAACTGAAGCTTTCTTT

j_call: TRBJ2-5
clone_size: NA
d_call: NA
v_call: TRBV30
cdr3_aa: CAWSRGVEETQYF
cdr3_nt: TGTGCCTGGAGCCGGGGTGTTGAAGAGACCCAGTACTTC

j_call: TRBJ2-6
clone_size: NA
d_call: NA
v_call: TRBV30
cdr3_aa: CASRRRQGSGANVLTF
cdr3_nt: TGTGCCTCACGTCGGAGGCAAGGGTCTGGGGCCAACGTCCTGACTTTC

j_call: TRBJ2-2
clone_size: NA
d_call: NA
v_call: TRBV19
cdr3_aa: CASSYGTGELFF
cdr3_nt: TGTGCCAGTAGTTACGGCACCGGGGAGCTGTTTTTT

j_call: TRBJ1-4
clone_size: NA
d_call: NA
v_call: TRBV4-2
cdr3_aa: CASSQDREKLFF
cdr3_nt: TGTGCCAGCAGCCAAGACAGAGAAAAACTGTTTTTT

j_call: TRBJ1-4
clone_size: few
d_call: NA
v_call: TRBV23-1
cdr3_aa: CATVTGGDEKLFF
cdr3_nt: TGCGCCACCGTAACAGGAGGGGATGAAAAACTGTTTTTT

j_call: TRBJ2-1
clone_size: once
d_call: TRBD2
v_call: TRBV6-2/TRBV6-3
cdr3_aa: CASSGGVIIYNEQFF
cdr3_nt: TGTGCCAGCAGTGGGGGGGTTATTATTTACAATGAGCAGTTCTTC

j_call: TRBJ1-5
clone_size: NA
d_call: TRBD1
v_call: TRBV30
cdr3_aa: CAWGPGQAYQPQHF
cdr3_nt: TGTGCCTGGGGACCGGGACAGGCCTATCAGCCCCAGCATTTT

j_call: TRBJ2-1
clone_size: NA
d_call: TRBD2
v_call: TRBV5-1
cdr3_aa: CASSLGSSGYNEQFF
cdr3_nt: TGCGCCAGCAGCTTGGGTTCTAGCGGCTACAATGAGCAGTTCTTC

j_call: TRBJ1-6
clone_size: NA
d_call: TRBD1
v_call: TRBV6-6
cdr3_aa: CASSYEDRGHSPLHF
cdr3_nt: TGTGCCAGCAGTTACGAGGACAGGGGACATTCACCCCTCCACTTT

j_call: TRBJ1-4
clone_size: NA
d_call: NA
v_call: TRBV2
cdr3_aa: CASSVDSLNEKLFF
cdr3_nt: TGTGCCAGCAGTGTAGACAGTCTAAATGAAAAACTGTTTTTT

j_call: TRBJ1-2
clone_size: NA
d_call: TRBD1
v_call: TRBV5-4
cdr3_aa: CASSKEGQRLYGYTF
cdr3_nt: TGTGCCAGCAGCAAAGAGGGACAGCGCCTCTATGGCTACACCTTC